The rows below give T cell receptor beta chains drawn from one sample of a study of chemoradiotherapy in HPV16-positive cancers. Measured with immunoSEQ multiplex PCR; TCRdb has only the in-frame clones, and not every one. This table has 6,500 to 10,000 clones, about 84% appearing once. Sampling took place from a patient who underwent chemoradiotherapy. These receptors were obtained from a human donor with HPV-associated anogenital cancer. The CDR3 runs from the conserved cysteine through the conserved F or W. A D gene is named only where the DNA matches it firmly.

TRBV27	.	TRBJ2-1	TGTGCCAGCAGTTTTGGAACGGAGGATGAGCAGTTCTTC	CASSFGTEDEQFF
TRBV5-1	TRBD1	TRBJ1-1	TGCGCCAGCAGCTTGTTCAGGGGGACTGAAGCTTTCTTT	CASSLFRGTEAFF
TRBV18	TRBD2	TRBJ2-5	TGTGCCAGCTCGCGGGGGGAGACCCAGTACTTC	CASSRGETQYF
TRBV4-3	.	TRBJ1-1	TGCGCCAGCAGCCAAGATGGGGGTCGGGGGTTAGGGGCTTTCTTT	CASSQDGGRGLGAFF
TRBV4-3	TRBD2	TRBJ2-1	TGCGCCAGCAGCCAAGATCCAGCGGGAGAGGTCAATGAGCAGTTCTTC	CASSQDPAGEVNEQFF
TRBV10-3	.	TRBJ2-3	TGTGCCATCACCGAGGGGGGCCTCCAGGGTACGCAGTATTTT	CAITEGGLQGTQYF
TRBV5-6	TRBD1	TRBJ2-5	TGTGCCAGCAGTTGGGACAGCCAAGAGACCCAGTACTTC	CASSWDSQETQYF
TRBV6-1	.	TRBJ2-5	TGTGCCAGCAGTAGTGATTGGGGCGCGGAGACCCAGTACTTC	CASSSDWGAETQYF
TRBV27	.	TRBJ2-5	TGTGCCAGCAGTTTTCGGGGGGAGACCCAGTACTTC	CASSFRGETQYF